These T cell receptor beta chains were read from a single sample in a study of PD-1 blockade in classical Hodgkin lymphoma. Clones were read by immunoSEQ multiplex PCR, and TCRdb kept only the in-frame ones, dropping some. Here the sample spans 15,000 to 20,000 clones, over 75% being singletons. The input for sequencing was peripheral blood mononuclear cells (PBMCs), taken before the fourth cycle of nivolumab. The receptor source for this set is a human donor with classical Hodgkin lymphoma. Each CDR3 is given with its conserved first and last residue. The D gene is left open where the match is weak. Clone size appears in some rows only: once, few, many, or a class for an expanded clone.

V gene	D gene	clone size	J gene	CDR3 protein	CDR3 DNA
TRBV25-1	NA	few	TRBJ1-1	CASSELPGTNTEAFF	TGTGCCAGCAGTGAATTGCCAGGGACGAACACTGAAGCTTTCTTT
TRBV7-8	TRBD2	NA	TRBJ2-3	CASSLARGSRTDTQYF	TGTGCCAGCAGCTTAGCGCGGGGGAGCCGCACAGATACGCAGTATTTT
TRBV7-8	NA	NA	TRBJ1-2	CASSEGRVSYGYTF	TGTGCCAGCAGCGAGGGCAGGGTTAGCTATGGCTACACCTTC
TRBV9	NA	NA	TRBJ2-3	CASSQVGDTQYF	TGTGCCAGCAGCCAGGTGGGGGATACGCAGTATTTT
TRBV9	TRBD2	NA	TRBJ2-1	CASSVVFGGYNEQFF	TGTGCCAGCAGCGTAGTTTTCGGGGGGTACAATGAGCAGTTCTTC
TRBV25-1	TRBD1	NA	TRBJ1-6	CASSESLSRDSYNVHF	TGTGCCAGCAGTGAATCCCTCAGCCGGGACAGCTATAATGTGCACTTT
TRBV4-3	NA	NA	TRBJ2-1	CASSQSVPNEQFF	TGCGCCAGCAGCCAATCAGTGCCCAATGAGCAGTTCTTC
TRBV11-2	TRBD2	NA	TRBJ2-1	CASSLDVGGPNEQFF	TGTGCCAGCAGCTTAGATGTGGGAGGGCCCAATGAGCAGTTCTTC
TRBV6-6	NA	NA	TRBJ1-1	CASTHGSEAFF	TGTGCCAGCACTCACGGCTCTGAAGCTTTCTTT
TRBV4-1	TRBD2	NA	TRBJ2-5	CASSLTSGGDETQYF	TGCGCCAGCAGCCTGACTAGCGGGGGGGATGAGACCCAGTACTTC
TRBV12-5	NA	NA	TRBJ1-6	CASGWITGNNYVSPLHF	TGTGCTAGTGGTTGGATCACAGGGAACAATTATGTTTCACCCCTCCACTTT
TRBV5-4	NA	NA	TRBJ2-2	CASSLAFRGNGELFF	TGTGCCAGCAGCCTGGCATTTCGGGGGAACGGGGAGCTGTTTTTT
TRBV5-6	NA	NA	TRBJ1-6	CASSLALGTSLHF	TGTGCCAGCAGCTTGGCTTTGGGGACCTCCCTCCACTTT
TRBV6-5	NA	NA	TRBJ1-4	CASGHLQGSEKLFF	TGTGCCAGCGGACACCTACAGGGAAGTGAAAAACTGTTTTTT
TRBV7-9	TRBD1	few	TRBJ2-5	CATTPGQSYQETQYF	TGTGCCACCACACCGGGACAGTCCTACCAAGAGACCCAGTACTTC
TRBV7-6	NA	few	TRBJ2-2	CASSLVPNTGELFF	TGTGCCAGCAGCTTAGTCCCGAACACCGGGGAGCTGTTTTTT
TRBV25-1	NA	NA	TRBJ1-6	CASSEGTGDSPLHF	TGTGCCAGCAGTGAAGGGACCGGTGATTCACCCCTCCACTTT
TRBV19	TRBD2	once	TRBJ2-5	CASSFGTSGVQETQYF	TGTGCCAGTAGTTTCGGGACTAGCGGGGTGCAAGAGACCCAGTACTTC
TRBV18	NA	NA	TRBJ2-5	CASSSYQETQYF	TGTGCCAGCTCATCGTACCAAGAGACCCAGTACTTC
TRBV6-5	NA	NA	TRBJ2-1	CATDFDNEQFF	TGTGCCACGGACTTCGACAATGAGCAGTTCTTC
TRBV27	NA	NA	TRBJ1-5	CASSLTVHPSNQPQHF	TGTGCCAGCAGTTTAACTGTTCACCCTAGCAATCAGCCCCAGCATTTT
TRBV4-1	TRBD1	medium-sized	TRBJ1-2	CASSQVNRDSVWIGYTF	TGCGCCAGCAGCCAAGTAAACCGGGACAGCGTATGGATCGGCTACACCTTC
TRBV10-1	TRBD2	few	TRBJ2-5	CASSEGKLAGGRLETQYF	TGCGCCAGCAGTGAGGGCAAACTAGCGGGAGGTAGACTTGAGACCCAGTACTTC
TRBV5-1	TRBD2	NA	TRBJ2-2	CASSPRRAGDANTGELFF	TGCGCCAGCAGCCCGCGACGGGCGGGGGATGCGAACACCGGGGAGCTGTTTTTT
TRBV19	TRBD1	NA	TRBJ2-1	CASSATGGRREQFF	TGTGCCAGTAGTGCGACAGGGGGCCGCAGGGAGCAGTTCTTC
TRBV2	NA	NA	TRBJ2-1	CASIWKNEQFF	TGTGCCAGCATCTGGAAAAATGAGCAGTTCTTC
TRBV7-6	NA	NA	TRBJ2-3	CASSLGQYPSTDTQYF	TGTGCCAGCAGCTTAGGACAGTATCCTAGCACAGATACGCAGTATTTT
TRBV4-1	NA	NA	TRBJ2-1	CASSQGPYNEQFF	TGCGCCAGCAGCCAGGGTCCTTACAATGAGCAGTTCTTC
TRBV9	NA	NA	TRBJ2-7	CASSKGTTYEQYF	TGTGCCAGCAGCAAGGGAACCACCTACGAGCAGTACTTC
TRBV18	TRBD2	few	TRBJ2-2	CASSQLPGTRDTGELFF	TGTGCCAGCTCTCAGCTCCCCGGGACTAGGGACACCGGGGAGCTGTTTTTT
TRBV5-4	NA	NA	TRBJ2-1	CASSQEGWNEQFF	TGCGCCAGCAGCCAAGAAGGCTGGAATGAGCAGTTCTTC
TRBV5-5	NA	NA	TRBJ2-3	CASSLEPVLADTQYF	TGTGCCAGCAGCTTGGAACCAGTTCTAGCGGATACGCAGTATTTT
TRBV11-2	NA	NA	TRBJ2-2	CASSLIFRPENTGELFF	TGTGCCAGCAGCTTAATTTTTCGGCCAGAGAACACCGGGGAGCTGTTTTTT
TRBV18	TRBD1	few	TRBJ1-2	CASSPDRGQGYTF	TGTGCCAGCTCACCGGACAGGGGGCAAGGCTACACCTTC
TRBV14	TRBD1	NA	TRBJ1-2	CASSPSKTGLGYTF	TGTGCCAGCAGCCCGAGTAAGACAGGGCTGGGCTACACCTTC
TRBV15	NA	NA	TRBJ2-2	CATSRGIGPPPGELFF	TGTGCCACCAGCAGAGGAATTGGACCCCCCCCCGGGGAGCTGTTTTTT
TRBV30	NA	NA	TRBJ2-3	CAWRLGAHTDTQYF	TGTGCCTGGAGACTGGGAGCCCACACAGATACGCAGTATTTT
TRBV19	NA	medium-sized	TRBJ1-1	CASSIVSNTEAFF	TGTGCCAGTAGTATAGTTTCCAACACTGAAGCTTTCTTT
TRBV7-9	NA	NA	TRBJ2-3	CASSSKFRTAGTDTQYF	TGTGCCAGCAGCTCTAAATTTAGGACAGCCGGCACAGATACGCAGTATTTT
TRBV2	TRBD2	NA	TRBJ2-3	CASRGAGGPTDTQYF	TGTGCCAGCAGGGGAGCGGGGGGGCCGACAGATACGCAGTATTTT